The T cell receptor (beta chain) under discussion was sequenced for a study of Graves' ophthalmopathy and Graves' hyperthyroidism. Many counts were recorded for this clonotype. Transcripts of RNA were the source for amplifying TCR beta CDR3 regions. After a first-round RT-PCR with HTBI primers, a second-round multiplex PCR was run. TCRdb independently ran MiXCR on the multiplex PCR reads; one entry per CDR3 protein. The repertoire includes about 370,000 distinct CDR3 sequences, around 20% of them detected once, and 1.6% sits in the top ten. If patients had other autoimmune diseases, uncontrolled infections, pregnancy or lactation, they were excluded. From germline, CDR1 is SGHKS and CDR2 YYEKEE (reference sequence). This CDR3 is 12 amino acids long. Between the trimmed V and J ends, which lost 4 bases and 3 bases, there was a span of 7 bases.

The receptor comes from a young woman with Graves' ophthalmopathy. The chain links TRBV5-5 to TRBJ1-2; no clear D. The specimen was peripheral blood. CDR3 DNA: TGTGCCAGCAGCCCCGCGGACTATGGCTACACCTTC. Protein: CASSPADYGYTF.